A single sample gave rise to the 27 T cell receptor beta chains below, sequenced in a study of blood T cell repertoires in COVID-19. The method was immunoSEQ multiplex PCR; TCRdb's version includes in-frame clones alone and lacks a portion of them. Of about 370,000 clones in the sample, over 75% were seen once. Sequencing used PBMCs or T cells enriched from blood (not recorded which). The receptors stem from a man aged 18 to 35 who had recovered from COVID-19.

The rearrangement joins TRBV10-3 to TRBJ1-1; 8 bases are a match to TRBD1. This CDR3 contains 17 residues. CDR1 is ENHRY, CDR2 SYGVKD, per germline. The J segment lost 0 bases and the V segment lost 0 bases, leaving 6 bases of the junction unmatched. CDR3: CAISESLLGQVNTEAFF. Written as DNA, the CDR3 is TGTGCCATCAGTGAGTCACTATTGGGACAGGTGAACACTGAAGCTTTCTTT.

V usage is TRBV6-4 and J usage is TRBJ2-2, with a weak D call TRBD2 (5 bases). CDR1 MRHNA and CDR2 SNTAGT come from the germline V gene. This CDR3 contains 13 residues. V was pared by 2 bases and J by 7 bases, with 8 bases between. Here the CDR3 reads CASSDRENGELFF. In DNA form, the CDR3 reads TGTGCCAGCAGTGACAGGGAGAACGGGGAGCTGTTTTTT.

This clone was counted a single time. The CDR3 coding sequence is TGTGCCAGCAGCCAAGAACCGGGACTAATCTTCAACGAGCAGTACTTC. As protein: CASSQEPGLIFNEQYF. The chain couples TRBV3-1 (or the pseudogene TRBV3-2) to TRBJ2-7; 7 nucleotides align to TRBD2. The J segment lost 5 bases and the V segment lost 0 bases, leaving 10 bases of the junction unmatched. CDR1 is LGHDT, CDR2 YNNKEL, per germline (reference sequence). The CDR3 has 16 residues.

Worth noting for this clone: In the same sample, other DNA sequences code for this CDR3. The rearrangement joins TRBV6-1 to TRBJ2-7; perhaps TRBD1 as D (7 bases). Per the germline V gene, CDR1 is MNHNS and CDR2 is SASEGT. The CDR3 runs to 14 residues. The ends were cut back, 3 bases at V and 1 base at J, with 10 bases in the middle. The CDR3 coding sequence is TGTGCCAGCAGTGACAGGGGGGAATCCTACGAGCAGTACTTC. Amino acids: CASSDRGESYEQYF.

This chain connects TRBV28 to TRBJ2-7; a possible D gene is TRBD2 (6 bases). Germline V gene lookup returns CDR1 MDHEN and CDR2 SYDVKM. Trimming left V 1 base short and J 0 bases short, with 10 bases between. The CDR3 is 15 residues long. Here the CDR3 DNA reads TGTGCCAGCAGTTTATTTGGGGGGAGCTCCTACGAGCAGTACTTC. This codes for CASSLFGGSSYEQYF.

This chain joins TRBV12-5 and TRBJ2-3; the D is unclear. Germline V gene sequence: CDR1 LGHNT, CDR2 FRNRAP. V shed 3 bases and J shed 4 bases, with 11 bases lying between them. CDR3 size: 14 residues. The CDR3 DNA reads as TGTGCTAGTGGTTTTTATAGCTGGCCAGATACGCAGTATTTT. Amino acid sequence: CASGFYSWPDTQYF.

The chain employs TRBV9 and TRBJ1-4, with D possibly TRBD1 on 6 matching bases. V gave up 4 bases and J gave up 8 bases, with 15 bases separating them. The CDR3 is made up of 14 amino acids. Germline values: CDR1 SGDLS, CDR2 YYNGEE. CDR3: CASSSLGQGEKLFF. The CDR3 DNA is TGTGCCAGCAGCTCCCTGGGACAAGGAGAAAAACTGTTTTTT.

The chain joins TRBV28 to TRBJ2-7; D is unclear. This CDR3 comprises 13 residues. V lost 5 bases and J lost 0, with 8 bases in between. The germline V gene encodes CDR1 MDHEN and CDR2 SYDVKM. CDR3 sequence: CASSGTTSYEQYF. The DNA for the CDR3 is TGTGCCAGCAGTGGTACTACCTCCTACGAGCAGTACTTC.

This chain connects TRBV6-5 to TRBJ2-2; 8 bases map to TRBD1. CDR3 length: 15 amino acids. Germline CDR1 MNHEY, CDR2 SVGAGI. With 4 bases clipped from V and 5 bases from J, the junction kept 6 bases outside the gene matches. The CDR3 DNA reads as TGTGCCAGCAGTTCCAGGGGGCTGCGTACCGGGGAGCTGTTTTTT. It translates to CASSSRGLRTGELFF.

The chain employs TRBV13 and TRBJ2-1; 13 positions match TRBD2. The CDR3 extends over 15 amino acids. The germline gives CDR1 PRHDT, CDR2 FYEKMQ (reference sequence). V lost 4 bases to trimming and J lost 8 bases; unmatched junction nucleotides: 5. CDR3 coding DNA: TGTGCCAGCAGCTCAGGACTAGCGGGAGTCTATGAGCAGTTCTTC. This encodes CASSSGLAGVYEQFF.

The J gene is TRBJ2-3, the V gene TRBV2; 13 bases map to TRBD2. V shed 6 bases and J 3 bases; nucleotides not matched to a gene: 9. The CDR3 contains 17 residues. CDR1 SNHLY and CDR2 FYNNEI come from the germline V gene. The CDR3: CASRIPTSGGRTDTQYF. As DNA, the CDR3 is TGTGCCAGCAGGATTCCGACTAGCGGGGGGAGGACAGATACGCAGTATTTT.

The rearrangement links TRBV11-2 to TRBJ1-1; the D is unclear. The germline gives CDR1 SGHAT, CDR2 FQNNGV. V lost 1 base, J lost 10 bases, and 13 bases lay in between. The length of the CDR3 is 13 residues. CDR3 sequence reads: CASSLVGRRAAFF. As DNA, the CDR3 is TGTGCCAGCAGCTTAGTCGGTCGGAGGGCAGCTTTCTTT.

The chain has TRBV9 and TRBJ2-3; 10 nucleotides match TRBD1. This CDR3 contains 16 residues. The junction had 3 bases not matched to a gene; V was cut back by 0 bases and J by 2 bases. Germline V gene data show CDR1 as SGDLS and CDR2 as YYNGEE. CDR3 nucleotides: TGTGCCAGCAGCGTAGGAGGGACAGGGGCCACAGATACGCAGTATTTT. Its protein product is CASSVGGTGATDTQYF.

The chain carries TRBV15 and TRBJ2-7; possible D gene TRBD1, 5 bases. The CDR3 totals 18 residues. Trimming removed 0 bases at V and 2 bases at J, with 20 bases between. The germline gives CDR1 LNHNV, CDR2 YYDKDF (reference sequence). The CDR3 spells CATSRDLVRGGLTYEQYF. In DNA, the CDR3 is TGTGCCACCAGCAGAGATCTTGTAAGGGGCGGATTAACCTACGAGCAGTACTTC.

The V gene is TRBV3-1 (or the pseudogene TRBV3-2), the J gene TRBJ1-6; the match to TRBD1 covers 8 bases. Germline assignment: CDR1 LGHDT and CDR2 YNNKEL (reference sequence). Unmatched junction bases numbered 3, after V lost 1 base and J lost 7 bases. The CDR3 extends over 15 amino acids. The CDR3 coding sequence is TGTGCCAGCAGCCAAGTTTGGACAGGGAATTCACCCCTCCACTTT. It encodes CASSQVWTGNSPLHF.

Only one count was recorded for this clone. DNA of the CDR3: TGTGCCAGCAGCTTAGCAAAGTTCGCCAGGAGGTTCGGGCATGAGCAGTTCTTC. This codes for CASSLAKFARRFGHEQFF. V usage is TRBV7-2 and J usage is TRBJ2-1; perhaps TRBD2 as D (5 bases). This CDR3 contains 18 residues. Germline lookup yields CDR1 SGHTA and CDR2 FQGNSA. Trimming cost V 0 bases and J 8 bases, with 23 bases left between them.

This clone was observed a single time. V gene TRBV6-5 combines with J gene TRBJ2-1; 9 bases are shared with TRBD2. Germline values: CDR1 MNHEY, CDR2 SVGAGI. J lost 1 base, V lost 4 bases, and 5 bases had no gene match. There are 16 residues in the CDR3. The CDR3 region is CASSWRGGGSYNEQFF. The CDR3 nucleotides read TGTGCCAGCAGTTGGCGGGGGGGCGGGTCCTACAATGAGCAGTTCTTC.

This clone was recorded only once. The chain joins TRBV6-5 to TRBJ1-5, with D possibly TRBD1 on 6 matching bases. Between the trimmed V and J ends, which lost 6 bases and 3 bases, there was a span of 9 bases. From germline, CDR1 is MNHEY and CDR2 SVGAGI. The CDR3 totals 13 residues. The CDR3 is CASRAGDNQPQHF. The CDR3 DNA reads as TGTGCCAGCAGGGCAGGGGACAATCAGCCCCAGCATTTT.

The rearrangement uses TRBV6-2 or TRBV6-3 and TRBJ2-1; TRBD2 aligns across 12 bases. The CDR3 is made up of 16 amino acids. The J segment lost 4 bases and the V segment lost 5 bases, leaving 6 bases of the junction unmatched. The germline V gene encodes CDR1 MNHEY and CDR2 SVGEGT. The CDR3 DNA sequence: TGTGCCAGCAGTGGAATCGGGACTAGCGGGTACAATGAGCAGTTCTTC. Encoded protein: CASSGIGTSGYNEQFF.

This clone has just one count. The chain has TRBV30 and TRBJ2-2, with 7 bases identical to TRBD1. The germline CDR1 and CDR2 sequences are GTSNPN and SVGIG (reference sequence). The length of the CDR3 is 14 residues. V lost 2 bases to trimming and J lost 8 bases; unmatched junction nucleotides: 8. CDR3 in amino acids: CAWSQDRVLGELFF. The CDR3 nucleotides are TGTGCCTGGAGTCAAGACAGGGTTCTGGGGGAGCTGTTTTTT.

The chain links TRBV5-6 to TRBJ2-7; 14 bases agree with TRBD2. The V segment lost 2 bases and the J segment 6 bases; nucleotides outside the gene matches: 7. This CDR3 is built from 16 residues. The germline V gene encodes CDR1 SGHDT and CDR2 YYEEEE. The CDR3: CASSLGLAGGVGEQYF. CDR3 DNA: TGTGCCAGCAGCTTAGGACTAGCGGGAGGAGTAGGCGAGCAGTACTTC.

The chain has TRBV5-1 and TRBJ2-5; 8 bases agree with TRBD2. There are 16 residues in the CDR3. Germline loops: CDR1 SGHRS, CDR2 YFSETQ. Unmatched junction bases numbered 9, after V lost 4 bases and J lost 1 base. CDR3 amino acids: CASSLGLVRVQETQYF. The DNA for the CDR3 is TGCGCCAGCAGCCTGGGACTAGTTAGGGTCCAAGAGACCCAGTACTTC.

The V call is TRBV12-3 or TRBV12-4, the J call TRBJ1-1, with a possible D match to TRBD1 (5 bases). V lost 7 bases and J lost 7, with 13 bases in between. This CDR3 is built from 12 residues. The CDR3 sequence is CASTIGVVEAFF. Written as DNA, the CDR3 is TGTGCCAGCACCATAGGGGTTGTTGAAGCTTTCTTT.

This sequence joins TRBV6-6 and TRBJ1-5; possibly TRBD1 for D (5 bases). Germline loops: CDR1 MNHNY, CDR2 SVGAGI (reference sequence). Trimming took off 2 bases at V and 6 bases at J, with 11 bases between the two ends. The CDR3 covers 14 residues. The CDR3 sequence is CASSYLLGGQPQHF. In DNA, the CDR3 is TGTGCCAGCAGTTACCTCCTCGGGGGTCAGCCCCAGCATTTT.

The chain recombines TRBV15 with TRBJ1-5, with no clear D. Trimming took off 0 bases at V and 0 bases at J, with 12 bases between the two ends. This CDR3 has 17 residues. From germline, CDR1 is LNHNV and CDR2 YYDKDF (reference sequence). Here the CDR3 DNA reads TGTGCCACCAGCAGAGAGGGCACCAGTTATAGCAATCAGCCCCAGCATTTT. Translation: CATSREGTSYSNQPQHF.

The chain carries TRBV6-5 and TRBJ1-2, with D perhaps TRBD1 (6 bases). The germline V gene encodes CDR1 MNHEY and CDR2 SVGAGI. This CDR3 comprises 13 residues. V was shortened by 3 bases and J by 4 bases, with 9 bases between the two germline ends. The CDR3 loop is CASSYQGSYGYTF. CDR3 nucleotide sequence: TGTGCCAGCAGTTATCAGGGGAGCTATGGCTACACCTTC.

The chain is built from TRBV10-3 and TRBJ2-5; TRBD1 aligns across 11 bases. The CDR3 loop spans 16 amino acids. After removal of 3 bases from V and 5 bases from J, the junction contained 8 bases not matched to a gene. Germline-derived CDR1 and CDR2 are ENHRY and SYGVKD. CDR3 in amino acids: CAISETGTGGMETQYF. CDR3 coding DNA: TGTGCCATCAGTGAAACCGGGACAGGGGGTATGGAGACCCAGTACTTC.